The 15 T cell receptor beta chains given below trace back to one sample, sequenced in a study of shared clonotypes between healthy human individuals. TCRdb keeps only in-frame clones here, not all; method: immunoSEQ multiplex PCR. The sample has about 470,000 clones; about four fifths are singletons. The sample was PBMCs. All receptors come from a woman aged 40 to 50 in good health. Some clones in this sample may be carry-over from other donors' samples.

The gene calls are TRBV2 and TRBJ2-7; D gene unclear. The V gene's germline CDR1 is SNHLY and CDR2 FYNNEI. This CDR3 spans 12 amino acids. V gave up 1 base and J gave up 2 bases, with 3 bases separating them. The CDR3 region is CASSEVTYEQYF. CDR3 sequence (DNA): TGTGCCAGCAGTGAAGTTACCTACGAGCAGTACTTC.

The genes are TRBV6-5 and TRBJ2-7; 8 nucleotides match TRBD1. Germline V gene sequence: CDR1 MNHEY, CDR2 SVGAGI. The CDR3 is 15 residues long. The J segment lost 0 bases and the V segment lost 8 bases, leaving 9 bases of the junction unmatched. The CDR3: CASYPQDRASYEQYF. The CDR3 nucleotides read TGTGCCAGCTACCCTCAGGACAGGGCCTCCTACGAGCAGTACTTC.

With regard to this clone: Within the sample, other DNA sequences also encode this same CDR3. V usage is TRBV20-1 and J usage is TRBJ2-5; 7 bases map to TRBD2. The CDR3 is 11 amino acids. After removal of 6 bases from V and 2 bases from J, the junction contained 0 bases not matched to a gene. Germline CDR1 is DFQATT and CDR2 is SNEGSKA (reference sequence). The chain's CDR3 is CSAGLQETQYF. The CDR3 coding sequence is TGCAGTGCGGGACTACAAGAGACCCAGTACTTC.

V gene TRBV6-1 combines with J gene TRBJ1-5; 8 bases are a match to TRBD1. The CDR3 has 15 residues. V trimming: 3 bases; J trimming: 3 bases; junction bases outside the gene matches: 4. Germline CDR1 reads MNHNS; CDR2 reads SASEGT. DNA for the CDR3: TGTGCCAGCAGTGATGCCAGGGGGCTCAATCAGCCCCAGCATTTT. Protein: CASSDARGLNQPQHF.

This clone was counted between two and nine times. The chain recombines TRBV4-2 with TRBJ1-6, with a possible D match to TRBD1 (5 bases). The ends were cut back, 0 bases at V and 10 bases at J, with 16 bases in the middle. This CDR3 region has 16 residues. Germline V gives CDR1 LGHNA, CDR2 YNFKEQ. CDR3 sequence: CASSQDRGAGQSPLHF. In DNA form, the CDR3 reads TGTGCCAGCAGCCAAGATCGAGGGGCAGGACAATCACCCCTCCACTTT.

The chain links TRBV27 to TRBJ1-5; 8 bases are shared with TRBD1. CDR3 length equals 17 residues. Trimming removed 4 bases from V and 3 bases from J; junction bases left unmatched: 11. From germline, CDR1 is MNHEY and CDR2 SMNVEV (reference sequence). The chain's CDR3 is CASSSRTTGADNQPQHF. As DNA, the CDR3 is TGTGCCAGCAGTTCGAGAACGACAGGGGCGGACAATCAGCCCCAGCATTTT.

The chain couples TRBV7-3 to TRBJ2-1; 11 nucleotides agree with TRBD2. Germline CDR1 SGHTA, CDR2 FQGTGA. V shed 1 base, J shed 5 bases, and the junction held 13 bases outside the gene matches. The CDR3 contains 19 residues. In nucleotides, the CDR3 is TGTGCCAGCAGCTTAAGGGGGACTAGCGGAGTCCCCCCCGACAATGAGCAGTTCTTC. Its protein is CASSLRGTSGVPPDNEQFF.

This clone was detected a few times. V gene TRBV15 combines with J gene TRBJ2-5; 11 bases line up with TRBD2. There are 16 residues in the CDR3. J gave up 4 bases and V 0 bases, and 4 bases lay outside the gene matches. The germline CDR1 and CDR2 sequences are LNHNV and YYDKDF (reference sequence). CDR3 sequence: CATSRELAGVGETQYF. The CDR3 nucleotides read TGTGCCACCAGCAGAGAACTAGCGGGAGTCGGAGAGACCCAGTACTTC.

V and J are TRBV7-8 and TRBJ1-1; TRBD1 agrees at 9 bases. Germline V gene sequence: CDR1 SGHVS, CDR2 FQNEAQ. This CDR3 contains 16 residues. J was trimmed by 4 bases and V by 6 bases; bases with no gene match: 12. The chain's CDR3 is CASSSIRGTGFTEAFF. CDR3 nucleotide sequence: TGTGCCAGCAGTTCAATCCGCGGGACAGGGTTCACTGAAGCTTTCTTT.

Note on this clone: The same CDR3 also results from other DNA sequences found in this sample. CDR3 residues: CASSLEGAGANVLTF. The CDR3 region has the DNA TGCGCCAGCAGCTTGGAGGGGGCTGGGGCCAACGTCCTGACTTTC. The J gene is TRBJ2-6, the V gene TRBV5-1, with a weak D call TRBD1 (6 bases). From germline, CDR1 is SGHRS and CDR2 YFSETQ. CDR3 length: 15 amino acids. V was shortened by 0 bases and J by 2 bases, with 6 bases between the two germline ends.

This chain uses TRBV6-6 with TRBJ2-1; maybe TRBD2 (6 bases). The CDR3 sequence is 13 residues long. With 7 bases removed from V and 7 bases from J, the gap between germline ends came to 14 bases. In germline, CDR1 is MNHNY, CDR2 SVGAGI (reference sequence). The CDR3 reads CASTTPGVNEQFF. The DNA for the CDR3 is TGTGCCAGCACGACTCCGGGAGTTAATGAGCAGTTCTTC.

The chain's CDR3 is CASKEGAMNTEAFF. The CDR3 nucleotides are TGTGCCAGCAAGGAGGGTGCGATGAACACTGAAGCTTTCTTT. The chain links TRBV27 to TRBJ1-1; no definite D call. Germline V CDR1 and CDR2: MNHEY, SMNVEV (reference sequence). Trimming pared 7 bases from V and 0 bases from J, leaving 12 bases between. This CDR3 is 14 amino acids long.

The CDR3, as DNA: TGTGCCAGCAGCGTACCGAGGGGACACTCCTCGGGGGGGCCTGAAGCTTTCTTT. This codes for CASSVPRGHSSGGPEAFF. The rearrangement uses TRBV9 and TRBJ1-1; a possible D gene is TRBD1 (6 bases). CDR3 size: 18 residues. Trimming pared 1 base from V and 6 bases from J, leaving 25 bases between. CDR1 and CDR2 from the germline V gene are SGDLS and YYNGEE. The whole variable domain, remainder taken from reference TRBV9 and TRBJ1-1, is DSGVTQTPKHLITATGQRVTLRCSPRSGDLSVYWYQQSLDQGLQFLIQYYNGEERAKGNILERFSAQQFPDLHSELNLSSLELGDSALYFCASSVPRGHSSGGPEAFFGQGTRLTVV.

The CDR3 DNA sequence: TGTGCCAGCAGCCAAGGGACTCCCGCAGGGACCCAGTACTTC. Translated: CASSQGTPAGTQYF. V usage is TRBV28 and J usage is TRBJ2-5; D perhaps matches TRBD2 (6 bases). Trimming shortened V by 6 bases and J by 7 bases, and 18 bases separated the two germline ends. Germline V gene data show CDR1 as MDHEN and CDR2 as SYDVKM. This CDR3 has 14 residues.

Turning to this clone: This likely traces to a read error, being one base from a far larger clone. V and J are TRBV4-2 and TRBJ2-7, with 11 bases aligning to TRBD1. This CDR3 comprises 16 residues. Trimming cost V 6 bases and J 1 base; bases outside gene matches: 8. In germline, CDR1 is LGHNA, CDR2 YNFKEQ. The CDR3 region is CASSVTGTGGSYEQYF. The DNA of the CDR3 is TGTGCCAGCAGTGTCACCGGGACAGGGGGTTCCTACGAGCAGTACTTC.